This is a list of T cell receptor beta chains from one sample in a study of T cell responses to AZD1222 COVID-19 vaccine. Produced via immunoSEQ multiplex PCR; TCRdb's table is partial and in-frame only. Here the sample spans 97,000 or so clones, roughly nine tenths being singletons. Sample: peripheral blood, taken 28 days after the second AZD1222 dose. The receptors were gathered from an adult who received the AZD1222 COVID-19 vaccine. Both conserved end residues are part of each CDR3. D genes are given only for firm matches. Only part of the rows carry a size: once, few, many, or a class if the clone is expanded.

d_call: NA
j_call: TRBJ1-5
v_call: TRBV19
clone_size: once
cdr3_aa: CASSIQAAGPQHF
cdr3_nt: TGTGCCAGTAGTATACAGGCAGCAGGGCCCCAGCATTTT

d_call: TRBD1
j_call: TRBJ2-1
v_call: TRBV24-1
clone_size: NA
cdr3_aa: CATSDFSGQGDEQFF
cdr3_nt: TGTGCCACCAGTGATTTTTCGGGACAGGGCGATGAGCAGTTCTTC

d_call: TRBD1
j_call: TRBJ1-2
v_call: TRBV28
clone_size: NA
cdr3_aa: CASAYQRTGVFYGYTF
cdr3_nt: TGTGCCAGCGCCTATCAAAGGACAGGGGTCTTCTATGGCTACACCTTC

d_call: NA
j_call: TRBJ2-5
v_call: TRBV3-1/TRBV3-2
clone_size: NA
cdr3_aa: CASSQGETQYF
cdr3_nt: TGTGCCAGCAGCCAGGGAGAGACCCAGTACTTC

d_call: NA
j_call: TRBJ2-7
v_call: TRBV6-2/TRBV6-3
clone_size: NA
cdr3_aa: CASSYSKGREQYF
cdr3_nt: TGTGCCAGCAGTTATTCGAAGGGGAGAGAGCAGTACTTC

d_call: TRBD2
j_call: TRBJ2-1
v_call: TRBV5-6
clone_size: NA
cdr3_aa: CASSSSTSGRGLFF
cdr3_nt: TGTGCCAGCAGCTCATCGACTAGCGGGAGAGGCTTGTTCTTC

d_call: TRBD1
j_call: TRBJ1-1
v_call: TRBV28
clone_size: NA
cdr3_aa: CASSRGQGLVKTEAFF
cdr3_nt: TGTGCCAGCAGCCGGGGACAGGGGCTGGTGAAGACTGAAGCTTTCTTT

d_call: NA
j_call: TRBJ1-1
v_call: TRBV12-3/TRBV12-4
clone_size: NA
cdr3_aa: CASRLEGKEAFF
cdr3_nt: TGTGCCAGCCGATTGGAGGGTAAGGAAGCTTTCTTT

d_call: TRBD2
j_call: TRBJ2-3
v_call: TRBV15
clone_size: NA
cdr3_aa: CATSPARAGVPDTQYF
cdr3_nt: TGTGCCACCAGCCCCGCCCGAGCGGGAGTCCCAGATACGCAGTATTTT

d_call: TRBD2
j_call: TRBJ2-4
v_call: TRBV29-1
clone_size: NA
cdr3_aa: CSVVGGFADIQYF
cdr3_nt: TGCAGCGTTGTGGGGGGGTTCGCGGACATTCAGTACTTC

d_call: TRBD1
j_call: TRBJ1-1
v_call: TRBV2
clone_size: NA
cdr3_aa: CASRGTGAYTEAFF
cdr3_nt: TGTGCCAGCAGGGGGACAGGGGCTTACACTGAAGCTTTCTTT

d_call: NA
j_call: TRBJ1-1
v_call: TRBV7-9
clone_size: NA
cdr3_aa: CASTRGWSTEAFF
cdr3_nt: TGTGCCAGCACCAGGGGTTGGAGCACTGAAGCTTTCTTT

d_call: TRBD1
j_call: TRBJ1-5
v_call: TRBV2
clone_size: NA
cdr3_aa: CASRDRWESNQPQHF
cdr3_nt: TGTGCCAGCAGGGACAGGTGGGAAAGCAATCAGCCCCAGCATTTT

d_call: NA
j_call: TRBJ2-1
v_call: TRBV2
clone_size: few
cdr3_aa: CASRAYNEQFF
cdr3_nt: TGTGCCAGCCGGGCCTACAATGAGCAGTTCTTC

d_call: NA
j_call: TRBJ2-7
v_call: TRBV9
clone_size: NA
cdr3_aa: CANSVGQLSSYEQYF
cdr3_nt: TGTGCCAACAGCGTAGGCCAGTTAAGTTCCTACGAGCAGTACTTC

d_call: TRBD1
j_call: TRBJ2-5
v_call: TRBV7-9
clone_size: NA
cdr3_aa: CASSSLDRGKTQYF
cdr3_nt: TGTGCCAGCAGCTCCCTCGACAGGGGAAAGACCCAGTACTTC

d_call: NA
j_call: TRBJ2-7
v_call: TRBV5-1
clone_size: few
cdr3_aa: CASSGDGRSYEQYF
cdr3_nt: TGCGCCAGCAGCGGGGACGGACGTTCCTACGAGCAGTACTTC

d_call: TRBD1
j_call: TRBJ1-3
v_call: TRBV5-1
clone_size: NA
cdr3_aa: CASSLTGGSSGNTIYF
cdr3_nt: TGCGCCAGCAGCTTGACAGGGGGCAGCTCTGGAAACACCATATATTTT

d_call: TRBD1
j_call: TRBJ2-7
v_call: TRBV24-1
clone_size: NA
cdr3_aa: CATSDRADRGEQYF
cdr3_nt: TGTGCCACCAGTGATCGGGCGGACAGGGGCGAGCAGTACTTC

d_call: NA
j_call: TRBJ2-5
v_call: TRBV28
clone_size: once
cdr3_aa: CASSTGVTQYF
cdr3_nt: TGTGCCAGCAGCACGGGGGTAACCCAGTACTTC

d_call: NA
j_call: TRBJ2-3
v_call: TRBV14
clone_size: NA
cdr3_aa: CASSQTEDSLQVGDPRDTQYF
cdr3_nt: TGTGCCAGCAGCCAAACGGAAGATTCCTTACAGGTCGGGGACCCGCGGGATACGCAGTATTTT

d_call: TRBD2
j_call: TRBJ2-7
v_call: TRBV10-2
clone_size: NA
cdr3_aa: CASAAGLAVYEQYF
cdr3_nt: TGCGCCAGCGCCGCCGGACTAGCGGTCTACGAGCAGTACTTC

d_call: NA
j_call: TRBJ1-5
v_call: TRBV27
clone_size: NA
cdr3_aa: CASSPYREGQPQHF
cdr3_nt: TGTGCCAGCAGTCCGTACAGGGAAGGTCAGCCCCAGCATTTT

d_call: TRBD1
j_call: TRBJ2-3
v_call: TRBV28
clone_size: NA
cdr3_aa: CASTGGQADTQYF
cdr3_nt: TGTGCCAGTACAGGGGGTCAGGCAGATACGCAGTATTTT

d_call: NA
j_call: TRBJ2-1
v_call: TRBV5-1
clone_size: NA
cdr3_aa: CASSPQLALEQFF
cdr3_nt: TGCGCCAGCAGCCCGCAACTAGCTTTGGAGCAGTTCTTC

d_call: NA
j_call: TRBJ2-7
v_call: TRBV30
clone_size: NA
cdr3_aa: CARSVVPDSSYEQYF
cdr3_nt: TGTGCCCGGAGTGTTGTCCCGGACAGCTCCTACGAGCAGTACTTC

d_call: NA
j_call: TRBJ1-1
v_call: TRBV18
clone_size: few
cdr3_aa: CASSPPNRALTEAFF
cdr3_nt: TGTGCCAGCTCACCACCCAACAGGGCCCTCACTGAAGCTTTCTTT

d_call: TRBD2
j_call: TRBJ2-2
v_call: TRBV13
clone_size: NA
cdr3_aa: CASSRGTSGITGELFF
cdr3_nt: TGTGCCAGCAGCCGCGGGACTAGCGGTATCACCGGGGAGCTGTTTTTT

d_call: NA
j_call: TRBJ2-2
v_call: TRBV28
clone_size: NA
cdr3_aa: CASSLAIIGSTNTGELFF
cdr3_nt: TGTGCCAGCAGTTTAGCCATCATCGGGAGTACGAACACCGGGGAGCTGTTTTTT

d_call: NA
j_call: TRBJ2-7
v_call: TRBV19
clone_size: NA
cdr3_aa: CASRRGPDLRYEQYF
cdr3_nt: TGTGCCAGTAGACGGGGGCCCGACCTTCGCTACGAGCAGTACTTC

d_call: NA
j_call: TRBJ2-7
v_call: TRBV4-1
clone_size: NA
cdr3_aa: CASSHWPRAYEQYF
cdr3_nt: TGCGCCAGCAGCCATTGGCCCAGGGCCTACGAGCAGTACTTC

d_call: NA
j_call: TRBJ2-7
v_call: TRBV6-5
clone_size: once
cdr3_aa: CASTLLTGGGEEQYF
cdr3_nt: TGTGCCAGCACTCTTTTGACAGGCGGTGGGGAAGAGCAGTACTTC

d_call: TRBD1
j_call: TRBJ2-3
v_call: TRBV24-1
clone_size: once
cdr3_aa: CATSTNPTQGARDTQYF
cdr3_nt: TGTGCCACCAGTACCAACCCCACACAGGGGGCAAGAGATACGCAGTATTTT

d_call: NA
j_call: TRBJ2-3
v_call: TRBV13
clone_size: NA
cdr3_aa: CASSFGTADTQYF
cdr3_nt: TGTGCCAGCAGCTTCGGGACTGCAGATACGCAGTATTTT

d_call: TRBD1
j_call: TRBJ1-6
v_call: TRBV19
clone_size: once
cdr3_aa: CATDRGSSDSPLHF
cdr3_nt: TGTGCCACGGACAGGGGAAGTTCGGATTCACCCCTCCACTTT

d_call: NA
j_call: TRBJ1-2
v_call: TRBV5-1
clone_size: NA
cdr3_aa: CASSLTPEGSNYGYTF
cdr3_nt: TGCGCCAGCAGCTTAACCCCGGAGGGCTCTAACTATGGCTACACCTTC

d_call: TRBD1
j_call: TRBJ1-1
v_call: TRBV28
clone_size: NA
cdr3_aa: CASTLGQGVTEAFF
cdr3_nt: TGTGCCAGCACCTTAGGACAGGGGGTCACTGAAGCTTTCTTT

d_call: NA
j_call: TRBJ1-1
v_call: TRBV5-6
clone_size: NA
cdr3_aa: CASSLVGRTEAFF
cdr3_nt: TGTGCCAGCAGCTTGGTGGGGCGCACTGAAGCTTTCTTT

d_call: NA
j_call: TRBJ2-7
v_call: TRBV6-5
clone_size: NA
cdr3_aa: CASSYRERYEQYF
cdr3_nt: TGTGCCAGCAGTTACCGGGAGCGCTACGAGCAGTACTTC

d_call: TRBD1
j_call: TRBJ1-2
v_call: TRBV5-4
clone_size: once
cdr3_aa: CASSQGQGVFYGYTF
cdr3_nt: TGTGCCAGCAGCCAGGGACAGGGGGTTTTTTATGGCTACACCTTC

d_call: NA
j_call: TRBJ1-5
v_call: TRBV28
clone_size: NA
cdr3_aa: CASSLQNQPQHF
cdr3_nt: TGTGCCAGCAGTTTACAGAATCAGCCCCAGCATTTT